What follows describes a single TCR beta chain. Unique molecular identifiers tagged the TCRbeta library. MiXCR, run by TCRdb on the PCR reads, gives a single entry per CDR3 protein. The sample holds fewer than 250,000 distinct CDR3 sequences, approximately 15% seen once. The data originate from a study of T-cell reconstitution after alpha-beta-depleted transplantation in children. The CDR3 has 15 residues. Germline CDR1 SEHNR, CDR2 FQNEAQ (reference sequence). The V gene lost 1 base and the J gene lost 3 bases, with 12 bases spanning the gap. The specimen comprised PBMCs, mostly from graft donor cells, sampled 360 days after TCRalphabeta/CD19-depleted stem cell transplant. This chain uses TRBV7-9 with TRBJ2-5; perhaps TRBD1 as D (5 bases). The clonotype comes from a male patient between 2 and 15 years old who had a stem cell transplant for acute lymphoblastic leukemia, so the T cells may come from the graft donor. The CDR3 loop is CASSLGAGKEETQYF. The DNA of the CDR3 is TGTGCCAGCAGCTTAGGTGCAGGGAAGGAAGAGACCCAGTACTTC.